This T cell receptor (beta chain) was retrieved from a study of T-cell reconstitution after alpha-beta-depleted transplantation in children. This clonotype was recorded at least ten times. V lost 4 bases, J lost 5 bases, and 18 bases stayed unmatched. The CDR3 sequence is 19 residues long. Per the germline V gene, CDR1 is MNHEY and CDR2 is SVGAGI. Construction of the TCRbeta library involved unique molecular identifiers. TCRdb analysed the PCR reads with MiXCR anew, one entry per CDR3 protein. The sample records around 370,000 distinct CDR3 sequences, around 10% being singletons. The sequence came from a human donor who donated a stem cell graft to a child with acute lymphoblastic leukemia. The specimen was PBMCs from the stem cell graft donor, collected from the stem cell graft. The chain has TRBV6-5 and TRBJ2-7; the match to TRBD2 covers 12 bases. CDR3 protein: CASSLLDGLAGGQLNEQYF. The CDR3 bases are TGTGCCAGCAGTTTACTCGATGGCCTAGCGGGAGGGCAGCTTAACGAGCAGTACTTC.